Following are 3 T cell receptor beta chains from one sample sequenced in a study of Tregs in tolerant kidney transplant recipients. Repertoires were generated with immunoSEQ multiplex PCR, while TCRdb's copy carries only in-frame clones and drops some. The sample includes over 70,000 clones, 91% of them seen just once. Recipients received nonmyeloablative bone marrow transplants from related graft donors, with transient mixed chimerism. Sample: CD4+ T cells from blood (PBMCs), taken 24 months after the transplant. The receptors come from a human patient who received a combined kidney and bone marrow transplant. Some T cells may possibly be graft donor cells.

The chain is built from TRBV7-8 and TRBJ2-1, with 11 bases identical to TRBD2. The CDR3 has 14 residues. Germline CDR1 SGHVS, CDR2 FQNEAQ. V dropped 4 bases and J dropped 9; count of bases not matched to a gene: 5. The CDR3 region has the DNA TGTGCCAGCAGCTCAACTAGCGGGAGAGGTGAGCAGTTCTTC. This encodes CASSSTSGRGEQFF.

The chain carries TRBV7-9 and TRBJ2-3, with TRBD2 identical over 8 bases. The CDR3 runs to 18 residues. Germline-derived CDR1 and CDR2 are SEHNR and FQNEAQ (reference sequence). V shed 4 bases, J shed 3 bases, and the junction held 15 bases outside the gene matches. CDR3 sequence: CASSSPNNGRAETDTQYF. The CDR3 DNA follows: TGTGCCAGCAGCTCCCCTAACAACGGGAGGGCCGAGACAGATACGCAGTATTTT.

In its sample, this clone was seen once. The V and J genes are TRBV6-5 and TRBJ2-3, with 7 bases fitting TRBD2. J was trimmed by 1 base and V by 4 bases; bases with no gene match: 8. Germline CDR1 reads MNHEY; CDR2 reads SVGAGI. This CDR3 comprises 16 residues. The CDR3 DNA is TGTGCCAGCAGTTCCCTTTACGCGGGGGGCACAGATACGCAGTATTTT. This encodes CASSSLYAGGTDTQYF.